The clone carrying this TCR beta chain was counted a single time. The sample comes from a study of blood T cell repertoires in COVID-19. The assay was immunoSEQ multiplex PCR, and TCRdb's table has in-frame clones only and misses some. The sample records about 200,000 clones, just under 85% being singletons. Germline V lookup: CDR1 MNHEY, CDR2 SMNVEV (reference sequence). V dropped 8 bases and J dropped 1; count of bases not matched to a gene: 13. The CDR3 covers 16 residues. One Seattle source followed patients from active infection through their disease course. The TCR sequence derives from a man between 60 and 75 years old with COVID-19, enrolled during active disease. The genes are TRBV27 and TRBJ1-2, with 7 bases identical to TRBD1. The sequencing input was peripheral blood. The CDR3 region is CASGKPGQSINYGYTF. The CDR3 DNA reads TGTGCCAGCGGGAAGCCGGGACAGAGCATTAACTATGGCTACACCTTC.